Below, 25 T cell receptor beta chains from the same sample are listed, as sequenced in a study of identical twins. TCRdb reprocessed the 5' RACE reads via MiXCR and lists one record per CDR3 protein. The sample records some 500,000 distinct CDR3 sequences, approximately 10% being singletons. These data were also filed under a second study, of yellow fever vaccine responses in identical twins.

Sequenced sample: PBMCs. Source of these receptors: a woman under 30 in good health.

CDR3 loop: CASSPTARGKETQYF. The CDR3 DNA reads as TGTGCCAGCTCACCAACCGCCCGGGGTAAAGAGACCCAGTACTTC. The J gene is TRBJ2-5, the V gene TRBV18, with a possible D match to TRBD2 (5 bases). The germline CDR1 and CDR2 sequences are KGHSH and LQKENI. V was shortened by 2 bases and J by 3 bases, with 13 bases between the two germline ends. The CDR3 is 15 amino acids.

This clonotype was detected a few times. The V and J genes are TRBV12-3 or TRBV12-4 and TRBJ2-3; perhaps TRBD1 as D (6 bases). CDR3 length equals 17 residues. V was cut by 2 bases and J by 2 bases, with 17 bases left in between. CDR3 in DNA: TGTGCCAGCAGTTTACTCCTAGGGGGAGACTTCACAGATACGCAGTATTTT. This codes for CASSLLLGGDFTDTQYF.

This clonotype was detected only a few times. This chain joins TRBV7-9 and TRBJ2-3; TRBD2 agrees at 8 bases. This CDR3 contains 16 residues. Germline CDR1 and CDR2: SEHNR and FQNEAQ (reference sequence). The ends lost 6 bases at V and 1 base at J; junction bases unmatched: 9. CDR3 sequence (DNA): TGTGCCAGCAGTAAACTGACTAGCGAAGGCACAGATACGCAGTATTTT. This encodes CASSKLTSEGTDTQYF.

This clonotype showed up just a few times. This sequence joins TRBV5-5 and TRBJ2-5; 8 bases agree with TRBD2. The CDR3 length is 15 residues. V lost 4 bases and J lost 5; bases outside the gene matches: 10. Germline values: CDR1 SGHKS, CDR2 YYEKEE (reference sequence). The CDR3 DNA reads as TGTGCCAGCAGCCCAGGGACTAGTAGTCGGGAGACCCAGTACTTC. Its translation is CASSPGTSSRETQYF. The full variable domain, in which reference TRBV5-5 and TRBJ2-5 provide the parts outside the CDR3, is DAGVTQSPTHLIKTRGQQVTLRCSPISGHKSVSWYQQVLGQGPQFIFQYYEKEERGRGNFPDRFSARQFPNYSSELNVNALLLGDSALYLCASSPGTSSRETQYFGPGTRLLVL.

At least ten counts were recorded for this clonotype. CDR3 DNA sequence: TGCGCCAGCAGAATCCAGGAGGTCAGGGGAGACAGCTCCTACGAGCAGTACTTC. Its translation: CASRIQEVRGDSSYEQYF. This chain links TRBV5-1 with TRBJ2-7; D may be TRBD1 (6 bases). This CDR3 spans 18 amino acids. V lost 5 bases and J lost 0, with 24 bases in between. Germline values: CDR1 SGHRS, CDR2 YFSETQ.

The chain recombines TRBV6-2 or TRBV6-3 with TRBJ1-5, with D maybe TRBD1 (6 bases). The CDR3 is 13 residues long. The ends were cut back, 2 bases at V and 7 bases at J, with 9 bases in the middle. CDR1 is MNHEY, CDR2 SVGEGT, per germline. Written as DNA, the CDR3 is TGTGCCAGCAGTTACCAAGGACAGCAGCCCCAGCATTTT. This sequence encodes CASSYQGQQPQHF.

The table lists this clonotype with many counts. The chain uses TRBV15 and TRBJ2-1; TRBD1 matches at 7 bases. The CDR3 runs to 14 residues. The ends lost 1 base at V and 9 bases at J; junction bases unmatched: 6. From germline, CDR1 is LNHNV and CDR2 YYDKDF (reference sequence). The CDR3 here is CATSRVGQDIEQFF. Written as DNA, the CDR3 is TGTGCCACCAGCAGAGTTGGACAGGATATTGAGCAGTTCTTC.

This clonotype was observed at least ten times. This chain links TRBV28 with TRBJ2-3; 7 bases map to TRBD1. Germline V CDR1 and CDR2: MDHEN, SYDVKM. The CDR3 spans 16 residues. J gave up 3 bases and V 8 bases, and 14 bases lay outside the gene matches. CDR3 nucleotide sequence: TGTGCCAGCCACCAAACCGGGACAGTTAAGACAGATACGCAGTATTTT. Translation: CASHQTGTVKTDTQYF.

DNA of the CDR3: TGCGCCAGCAGTGAGATGGGTGAGCAGTTCTTC. This gives the protein CASSEMGEQFF. The rearrangement links TRBV10-2 to TRBJ2-1; D ambiguous. CDR1 is WSHSY, CDR2 SAAADI, per germline. There are 11 residues in the CDR3. Trimming removed 2 bases from V and 9 bases from J, with 5 bases in between.

The V and J genes are TRBV20-1 and TRBJ2-2; D not certain. Germline V gene data show CDR1 as DFQATT and CDR2 as SNEGSKA (reference sequence). This CDR3 is 12 amino acids long. Trimming removed 4 bases at V and 6 bases at J, with 9 bases between. Here the CDR3 reads CSAKLDAGELFF. For the CDR3, the DNA is TGCAGTGCTAAATTGGATGCCGGGGAGCTGTTTTTT.

This chain uses TRBV18 with TRBJ2-3; D uncertain. This CDR3 is 12 amino acids long. Germline V gene lookup returns CDR1 KGHSH and CDR2 LQKENI. V was pared by 6 bases and J by 4 bases, with 8 bases between. This CDR3 reads CASSRPADTQYF. CDR3 coding DNA: TGTGCCAGCTCGCGGCCCGCAGATACGCAGTATTTT.

This clonotype was counted at least ten times. J is TRBJ1-5 and V is TRBV4-3; D unclear. V was clipped by 0 bases and J by 6 bases, with 12 bases between them. The CDR3 has 15 amino acids. Germline V gives CDR1 LGHNA, CDR2 YSLEER. The CDR3 DNA is TGCGCCAGCAGCCAAGATCGAGGGATGGGTCAGCCCCAGCATTTT. This sequence encodes CASSQDRGMGQPQHF.

The chain joins TRBV28 to TRBJ2-1; unclear D gene. The ends were cut back, 8 bases at V and 6 bases at J, with 11 bases in the middle. The length of the CDR3 is 12 residues. Germline V gene lookup returns CDR1 MDHEN and CDR2 SYDVKM. CDR3 loop: CASGGRINEQFF. CDR3 sequence (DNA): TGTGCCAGCGGCGGCCGAATCAATGAGCAGTTCTTC.

In its sample, this clonotype was seen a few times. The CDR3 coding sequence is TGTGCCAGCGGACCCTACGGGGGAGGGCCAGGCGAGCAGTACTTC. Protein sequence: CASGPYGGGPGEQYF. The chain links TRBV27 to TRBJ2-7; TRBD2 matches at 7 bases. CDR1 is MNHEY and CDR2 is SMNVEV in the germline V gene (reference sequence). V was pared by 8 bases and J by 6 bases, with 16 bases of the junction left unmatched. There are 15 residues in the CDR3.

This clonotype was counted many times. This chain connects TRBV20-1 to TRBJ2-5; 15 nucleotides align to TRBD2. Germline CDR1 DFQATT, CDR2 SNEGSKA (reference sequence). The CDR3 consists of 18 residues. V lost 3 bases, J lost 0 bases, and 8 bases stayed unmatched. The CDR3 DNA follows: TGCAGTGCTAGCTTCCCGGGACTAGCGGGGGGCTACCAAGAGACCCAGTACTTC. Its protein product is CSASFPGLAGGYQETQYF.

A few counts support this clonotype. The chain uses TRBV7-9 and TRBJ2-3, with 7 bases lining up with TRBD2. This CDR3 comprises 13 residues. J lost 4 bases, V lost 3 bases, and 1 base had no gene match. From germline, CDR1 is SEHNR and CDR2 FQNEAQ (reference sequence). The CDR3 sequence is CASSFLAADTQYF. For the CDR3, the DNA is TGTGCCAGCAGCTTCCTAGCGGCAGATACGCAGTATTTT.

A few counts support this clonotype. The chain is built from TRBV5-1 and TRBJ2-7; a possible D gene is TRBD2 (6 bases). The CDR3 contains 14 residues. Deletions cut 0 bases from V and 3 bases from J, with 10 bases between. Per the germline V gene, CDR1 is SGHRS and CDR2 is YFSETQ. Here the CDR3 reads CASSLDGRIYEQYF. The CDR3 DNA reads TGCGCCAGCAGCTTGGACGGGAGAATCTACGAGCAGTACTTC.

The rearrangement joins TRBV20-1 to TRBJ2-7; 9 nucleotides agree with TRBD2. The CDR3 is 16 amino acids. Per germline, CDR1 DFQATT and CDR2 SNEGSKA (reference sequence). V shed 3 bases and J 4 bases; nucleotides not matched to a gene: 13. The CDR3 sequence is CSARPLGTSRNYEQYF. The DNA for the CDR3 is TGCAGTGCTAGGCCGCTGGGGACTAGCCGAAATTACGAGCAGTACTTC.

Many counts were recorded for this clonotype. This sequence joins TRBV10-2 and TRBJ2-3; the D gene is possibly TRBD2 (5 bases). CDR1 is WSHSY and CDR2 is SAAADI in the germline V gene. V lost 9 bases to trimming and J lost 3 bases, with 13 bases between them. CDR3 length equals 13 residues. CDR3 nucleotides: TGCGCCAGTACCGGGGTTCAAACAGATACGCAGTATTTT. Translation: CASTGVQTDTQYF.

At least ten counts were recorded for this clonotype. This chain's CDR3 is CASSLYGEETQYF. Here the CDR3 DNA reads TGTGCCAGCAGCTTATATGGGGAGGAGACCCAGTACTTC. This sequence joins TRBV7-9 and TRBJ2-5; tentatively, D is TRBD2 (5 bases). The CDR3 covers 13 residues. CDR1 SEHNR and CDR2 FQNEAQ come from the germline V gene (reference sequence). Trimming shortened V by 2 bases and J by 5 bases, and 9 bases separated the two germline ends.

This chain joins TRBV18 and TRBJ2-2; 7 bases fit TRBD1. V lost 2 bases to trimming and J lost 6 bases; unmatched junction nucleotides: 9. The CDR3 is 16 residues long. CDR1 is KGHSH, CDR2 LQKENI, per germline. This chain's CDR3 is CASSPNRGQRPGELFF. CDR3 sequence (DNA): TGTGCCAGCTCACCAAACAGGGGTCAGCGTCCCGGGGAGCTGTTTTTT.

The table lists this clonotype with a few counts. The chain is built from TRBV7-9 and TRBJ2-7, with 15 bases identical to TRBD2. With 4 bases clipped from V and 3 bases from J, the junction kept 7 bases outside the gene matches. The CDR3 has 17 amino acids. In germline, CDR1 is SEHNR, CDR2 FQNEAQ (reference sequence). CDR3 bases: TGTGCCAGCAGCTCGCCGGGACTAGCGGGGGGCCGCTACGAGCAGTACTTC. Protein: CASSSPGLAGGRYEQYF.

The chain employs TRBV7-2 and TRBJ2-7; D ambiguous. The V gene's germline CDR1 is SGHTA and CDR2 FQGNSA. The CDR3 is made up of 14 amino acids. With 5 bases removed from V and 4 bases from J, the gap between germline ends came to 15 bases. The CDR3 region is CASSKRPLGYEQYF. The CDR3 DNA reads as TGTGCCAGCAGCAAGCGACCACTTGGTTACGAGCAGTACTTC. The variable domain in full, completed from reference TRBV7-2 and TRBJ2-7, reads GAGVSQSPSNKVTEKGKDVELRCDPISGHTALYWYRQSLGQGLEFLIYFQGNSAPDKSGLPSDRFSAERTGGSVSTLTIQRTQQEDSAVYLCASSKRPLGYEQYFGPGTRLTVT.

This clonotype was recorded a few times. The chain combines TRBV6-1 with TRBJ2-3; 11 nucleotides match TRBD1. The CDR3 runs to 15 residues. Germline V gene sequence: CDR1 MNHNS, CDR2 SASEGT. Unmatched junction bases numbered 5, after V lost 4 bases and J lost 5 bases. Here the CDR3 DNA reads TGTGCCAGCAGTGTCTCCGGGACAGGGGGAGATACGCAGTATTTT. This encodes CASSVSGTGGDTQYF.

This sequence joins TRBV12-3 or TRBV12-4 and TRBJ2-7; TRBD1 agrees at 9 bases. This CDR3 comprises 13 residues. Unmatched junction bases numbered 5, after V lost 6 bases and J lost 5 bases. CDR3 amino acids: CASRPGQGNEQYF. CDR3 DNA sequence: TGTGCCAGCAGACCGGGACAGGGTAACGAGCAGTACTTC.